The TCR beta chain under discussion was sequenced for a study of control samples from healthy donors and cancer patients. Some clones are missing from TCRdb's copy, which holds only in-frame ones; the method was immunoSEQ multiplex PCR. The sample carries 120,000 or so clones, around 92% recorded once. This CDR3 spans 16 amino acids. CDR1 and CDR2 (germline): SNHLY, FYNNEI. The germline V and J ends were trimmed by 6 bases and 2 bases, with 19 bases remaining between them. The V and J genes are TRBV2 and TRBJ1-1, with D possibly being TRBD1 (5 bases). The receptor's source is a man over 45 in good health. The sequenced material came from blood. This chain's CDR3 is CASSLGGGVGNTEAFF. For the CDR3, the DNA is TGTGCCAGCAGCCTCGGCGGGGGGGTCGGAAACACTGAAGCTTTCTTT.